A selection of T cell receptor beta chains follows, all from one sample in a study of beta chain features in type 1 diabetes. The assay was immunoSEQ multiplex PCR, and TCRdb's table has in-frame clones only and misses some. This table holds some 350,000 clones, over 9% found once. Sequencing was done on a sample of central memory CD4+ T cells from blood. Source of these receptors: a man aged 30-40 years with type 1 diabetes. Both conserved end residues are part of each CDR3. Fields, in order: V gene, D gene, clone size, J gene, CDR3 length, CDR3 protein, CDR3 DNA. The D gene is left open where the match is weak. Clone size is given for some rows only: seen once, a few or many times, or a class if the clone is expanded.

v_gene: TRBV19
d_gene: .
abundance: few
j_gene: TRBJ1-2
len: 14
CDR3aa: CASNVLGQENGYTF
CDR3nt: TGTGCCAGTAACGTCTTGGGGCAGGAGAATGGCTACACCTTC

v_gene: TRBV19
d_gene: .
abundance: few
j_gene: TRBJ1-2
len: 14
CDR3aa: CASRRSQLKYGYTF
CDR3nt: TGTGCCAGTAGACGGTCACAGCTTAAGTATGGCTACACCTTC

v_gene: TRBV11-3
d_gene: .
abundance: .
j_gene: TRBJ2-2
len: 16
CDR3aa: CASSLGGTANTGELFF
CDR3nt: TGTGCCAGCAGCTTGGGCGGAACAGCGAACACCGGGGAGCTGTTTTTT

v_gene: TRBV4-2
d_gene: .
abundance: .
j_gene: TRBJ2-6
len: 16
CDR3aa: CASSQDSTGGANVLTF
CDR3nt: TGTGCCAGCAGCCAGGACAGTACGGGTGGGGCCAACGTCCTGACTTTC

v_gene: TRBV28
d_gene: .
abundance: .
j_gene: TRBJ2-2
len: 15
CDR3aa: CASSLAGHSTGELFF
CDR3nt: TGTGCCAGCAGTTTAGCGGGACACTCCACCGGGGAGCTGTTTTTT

v_gene: TRBV7-2
d_gene: .
abundance: few
j_gene: TRBJ1-2
len: 14
CDR3aa: CASSLWDFSGGYTF
CDR3nt: TGTGCCAGCAGCTTATGGGATTTCTCCGGGGGCTACACCTTC

v_gene: TRBV4-2
d_gene: TRBD2
abundance: .
j_gene: TRBJ2-5
len: 14
CDR3aa: CASRLAGGPAPQYF
CDR3nt: TGTGCCAGCAGGCTAGCGGGAGGGCCGGCACCCCAGTACTTC

v_gene: TRBV2
d_gene: .
abundance: .
j_gene: TRBJ2-4
len: 19
CDR3aa: CASRPRNKQGSLAKNIQYF
CDR3nt: TGTGCCAGCAGGCCCAGGAACAAACAGGGCAGCTTAGCCAAAAACATTCAGTACTTC

v_gene: TRBV18
d_gene: .
abundance: .
j_gene: TRBJ1-1
len: 14
CDR3aa: CASSPESRNTEAFF
CDR3nt: TGTGCCAGCTCACCAGAAAGCAGGAACACTGAAGCTTTCTTT

v_gene: TRBV7-9
d_gene: TRBD2
abundance: few
j_gene: TRBJ2-1
len: 14
CDR3aa: CASSKQAGDNEQFF
CDR3nt: TGTGCCAGCAGCAAGCAAGCGGGGGACAATGAGCAGTTCTTC

v_gene: TRBV10-3
d_gene: TRBD2
abundance: .
j_gene: TRBJ2-7
len: 14
CDR3aa: CAISESGGSYEQYF
CDR3nt: TGTGCCATCAGTGAGTCAGGCGGGAGTTACGAGCAGTACTTC

v_gene: TRBV7-2
d_gene: .
abundance: many
j_gene: TRBJ2-3
len: 15
CDR3aa: CASSLVAGSGDTQYF
CDR3nt: TGTGCCAGCAGCTTAGTTGCTGGTAGCGGAGATACGCAGTATTTT

v_gene: TRBV11-2
d_gene: TRBD1
abundance: many
j_gene: TRBJ2-7
len: 16
CDR3aa: CASSLKPGQGLIEQYF
CDR3nt: TGTGCCAGCAGCTTGAAGCCGGGACAGGGACTTATAGAGCAGTACTTC

v_gene: TRBV6-5
d_gene: .
abundance: few
j_gene: TRBJ2-3
len: 14
CDR3aa: CASRPGTYTDTQYF
CDR3nt: TGTGCCAGCAGGCCGGGAACATACACAGATACGCAGTATTTT

v_gene: TRBV19
d_gene: TRBD2
abundance: few
j_gene: TRBJ2-5
len: 18
CDR3aa: CASSKGTSGRAAQETQYF
CDR3nt: TGTGCCAGTAGTAAGGGGACTAGCGGGAGGGCAGCCCAAGAGACCCAGTACTTC

v_gene: TRBV29-1
d_gene: .
abundance: many
j_gene: TRBJ1-1
len: 12
CDR3aa: CSANQGSTEAFF
CDR3nt: TGCAGCGCAAACCAGGGATCCACTGAAGCTTTCTTT

v_gene: TRBV14
d_gene: .
abundance: medium-sized
j_gene: TRBJ2-3
len: 13
CDR3aa: CASSRSQGWTQYF
CDR3nt: TGTGCCAGCAGCCGGTCACAGGGTTGGACGCAGTATTTT

v_gene: TRBV29-1
d_gene: .
abundance: few
j_gene: TRBJ1-1
len: 13
CDR3aa: CSARRAMNTEAFF
CDR3nt: TGCAGCGCCCGCAGGGCGATGAACACTGAAGCTTTCTTT

v_gene: TRBV5-1
d_gene: .
abundance: few
j_gene: TRBJ1-4
len: 14
CDR3aa: CASSLVGGREKLFF
CDR3nt: TGCGCCAGCAGCTTGGTCGGGGGACGTGAAAAACTGTTTTTT

v_gene: TRBV7-9
d_gene: .
abundance: few
j_gene: TRBJ2-1
len: 15
CDR3aa: CASSLTSSGYSEQFF
CDR3nt: TGTGCCAGCAGCTTGACTAGTTCCGGGTACAGTGAGCAGTTCTTC

v_gene: TRBV5-4
d_gene: .
abundance: .
j_gene: TRBJ2-7
len: 12
CDR3aa: CASSNRLGEQYF
CDR3nt: TGTGCCAGCAGCAACCGACTCGGCGAGCAGTACTTC

v_gene: TRBV21-1
d_gene: .
abundance: .
j_gene: TRBJ2-7
len: 16
CDR3aa: CASSRNVIPDPDEQYF
CDR3nt: TGTGCCAGCAGCCGCAACGTGATTCCGGACCCTGATGAGCAGTACTTC

v_gene: TRBV28
d_gene: TRBD1
abundance: .
j_gene: TRBJ1-2
len: 14
CDR3aa: CASSPGTGGYGYTF
CDR3nt: TGTGCCAGCAGTCCCGGGACAGGGGGCTATGGCTACACCTTC

v_gene: TRBV5-6
d_gene: .
abundance: few
j_gene: TRBJ2-1
len: 14
CDR3aa: CASSGGPSANEQFF
CDR3nt: TGTGCCAGCAGCGGCGGGCCCTCGGCCAATGAGCAGTTCTTC

v_gene: TRBV18
d_gene: .
abundance: few
j_gene: TRBJ1-1
len: 13
CDR3aa: CASSPTRNTEAFF
CDR3nt: TGTGCCAGCTCACCAACGAGGAACACTGAAGCTTTCTTT

v_gene: TRBV2
d_gene: .
abundance: few
j_gene: TRBJ1-1
len: 13
CDR3aa: CASSLEVGTEAFF
CDR3nt: TGTGCCAGCAGTTTGGAGGTGGGGACTGAAGCTTTCTTT

v_gene: TRBV27
d_gene: .
abundance: few
j_gene: TRBJ1-2
len: 13
CDR3aa: CASRYDTNYGYTF
CDR3nt: TGTGCCAGCAGATATGACACGAACTATGGCTACACCTTC

v_gene: TRBV28
d_gene: .
abundance: many
j_gene: TRBJ1-1
len: 11
CDR3aa: CASIQGPEAFF
CDR3nt: TGTGCCAGCATTCAGGGACCTGAAGCTTTCTTT

v_gene: TRBV30
d_gene: .
abundance: .
j_gene: TRBJ2-5
len: 11
CDR3aa: CAWGTRLTQYF
CDR3nt: TGTGCCTGGGGGACCAGGTTGACCCAGTACTTC

v_gene: TRBV7-9
d_gene: .
abundance: .
j_gene: TRBJ2-7
len: 15
CDR3aa: CASSLDRDTDYEQYF
CDR3nt: TGTGCCAGCAGCTTAGACAGGGACACGGACTACGAGCAGTACTTC

v_gene: TRBV29-1
d_gene: TRBD2
abundance: many
j_gene: TRBJ2-4
len: 13
CDR3aa: CSVEGLAGNIQYF
CDR3nt: TGCAGCGTTGAGGGACTAGCGGGAAACATTCAGTACTTC

v_gene: TRBV7-2
d_gene: .
abundance: .
j_gene: TRBJ2-1
len: 14
CDR3aa: CASSFGTSYNEQFF
CDR3nt: TGTGCCAGCAGCTTCGGGACTTCCTACAATGAGCAGTTCTTC

v_gene: TRBV4-3
d_gene: .
abundance: few
j_gene: TRBJ1-5
len: 15
CDR3aa: CASSQDLLQGQPQHF
CDR3nt: TGCGCCAGCAGCCAAGACCTACTCCAGGGACAGCCCCAGCATTTT

v_gene: TRBV7-8
d_gene: .
abundance: few
j_gene: TRBJ2-5
len: 13
CDR3aa: CASSTGSEETQYF
CDR3nt: TGTGCCAGCAGTACCGGGAGCGAGGAGACCCAGTACTTC

v_gene: TRBV27
d_gene: .
abundance: .
j_gene: TRBJ2-6
len: 13
CDR3aa: CASRMSGANVLTF
CDR3nt: TGTGCCAGCAGGATGTCTGGGGCCAACGTCCTGACTTTC

v_gene: TRBV18
d_gene: TRBD1
abundance: many
j_gene: TRBJ1-1
len: 14
CDR3aa: CASSLGQGATEAFF
CDR3nt: TGTGCCAGCTCACTTGGACAGGGAGCCACTGAAGCTTTCTTT

v_gene: TRBV27
d_gene: TRBD1
abundance: .
j_gene: TRBJ2-7
len: 15
CDR3aa: CASSLVPDRGDEQYF
CDR3nt: TGTGCCAGCAGTTTAGTTCCTGACAGGGGGGACGAGCAGTACTTC

v_gene: TRBV6-5
d_gene: TRBD2
abundance: .
j_gene: TRBJ2-4
len: 15
CDR3aa: CASSYIGTSGNIQYF
CDR3nt: TGTGCCAGCAGTTATATCGGGACTAGCGGAAACATTCAGTACTTC

v_gene: TRBV21-1
d_gene: .
abundance: many
j_gene: TRBJ2-7
len: 15
CDR3aa: CASSIFRDSRREQYF
CDR3nt: TGTGCCAGCAGCATTTTTCGGGATAGTAGACGCGAGCAGTACTTC

v_gene: TRBV9
d_gene: .
abundance: few
j_gene: TRBJ2-5
len: 16
CDR3aa: CASSVGATPYQETQYF
CDR3nt: TGTGCCAGCAGCGTAGGCGCAACCCCGTACCAAGAGACCCAGTACTTC

v_gene: TRBV19
d_gene: .
abundance: few
j_gene: TRBJ2-3
len: 16
CDR3aa: CASRPRVSGGTDTQYF
CDR3nt: TGTGCCAGTAGGCCCCGGGTTAGCGGAGGCACAGATACGCAGTATTTT

v_gene: TRBV28
d_gene: .
abundance: .
j_gene: TRBJ1-1
len: 13
CDR3aa: CASREQGRAEAFF
CDR3nt: TGTGCCAGCAGGGAACAGGGCCGGGCTGAAGCTTTCTTT

v_gene: TRBV19
d_gene: TRBD2
abundance: few
j_gene: TRBJ2-1
len: 14
CDR3aa: CASKLGTSRNEQFF
CDR3nt: TGTGCCAGTAAACTTGGGACTAGTCGCAATGAGCAGTTCTTC

v_gene: TRBV7-9
d_gene: .
abundance: few
j_gene: TRBJ1-1
len: 14
CDR3aa: CASSLLGGKNEAFF
CDR3nt: TGTGCCAGCAGCTTATTAGGGGGGAAGAACGAAGCTTTCTTT

v_gene: TRBV4-1
d_gene: TRBD1
abundance: .
j_gene: TRBJ1-2
len: 14
CDR3aa: CASSQVGTGHGYTF
CDR3nt: TGCGCCAGCAGCCAAGTCGGGACAGGGCATGGCTACACCTTC

v_gene: TRBV11-2
d_gene: .
abundance: .
j_gene: TRBJ2-2
len: 14
CDR3aa: CASSPIARPGELFF
CDR3nt: TGTGCCAGCAGCCCCATAGCCAGGCCCGGGGAGCTGTTTTTT

v_gene: TRBV13
d_gene: TRBD2
abundance: .
j_gene: TRBJ2-2
len: 16
CDR3aa: CASSLGGGRRAGELFF
CDR3nt: TGTGCCAGCAGCTTAGGCGGCGGGAGAAGGGCCGGGGAGCTGTTTTTT

v_gene: TRBV5-6
d_gene: .
abundance: .
j_gene: TRBJ2-1
len: 15
CDR3aa: CASSFGGNPYNEQFF
CDR3nt: TGTGCCAGCAGCTTTGGGGGCAACCCCTACAATGAGCAGTTCTTC

v_gene: TRBV7-2
d_gene: TRBD1
abundance: few
j_gene: TRBJ2-3
len: 17
CDR3aa: CASSSYPPGQPTDTQYF
CDR3nt: TGTGCCAGCAGCTCATACCCCCCGGGACAGCCAACAGATACGCAGTATTTT

v_gene: TRBV5-1
d_gene: .
abundance: .
j_gene: TRBJ2-1
len: 16
CDR3aa: CASSLAARGSYNEQFF
CDR3nt: TGCGCCAGCAGCTTGGCGGCGAGAGGCTCCTACAATGAGCAGTTCTTC

v_gene: TRBV29-1
d_gene: .
abundance: .
j_gene: TRBJ1-2
len: 15
CDR3aa: CSVSSWTDQNYGYTF
CDR3nt: TGCAGCGTTTCTTCTTGGACGGATCAGAACTATGGCTACACCTTC

v_gene: TRBV25-1
d_gene: TRBD1
abundance: .
j_gene: TRBJ2-5
len: 16
CDR3aa: CASSEWGQGAQETQYF
CDR3nt: TGTGCCAGCAGTGAATGGGGACAGGGGGCCCAAGAGACCCAGTACTTC

v_gene: TRBV5-1
d_gene: .
abundance: .
j_gene: TRBJ1-2
len: 13
CDR3aa: CASSLAAGQRYTF
CDR3nt: TGCGCCAGCAGCTTGGCAGCAGGACAACGCTACACCTTC

v_gene: TRBV11-2
d_gene: .
abundance: many
j_gene: TRBJ1-5
len: 12
CDR3aa: CASSWGYQPQHF
CDR3nt: TGTGCCAGCAGCTGGGGTTATCAGCCCCAGCATTTT

v_gene: TRBV9
d_gene: .
abundance: many
j_gene: TRBJ1-3
len: 13
CDR3aa: CASSMTAGNTIYF
CDR3nt: TGTGCCAGCAGCATGACAGCTGGAAACACCATATATTTT

v_gene: TRBV6-1
d_gene: .
abundance: .
j_gene: TRBJ2-3
len: 11
CDR3aa: CAISGRDTQYF
CDR3nt: TGTGCCATCAGCGGGCGAGATACGCAGTATTTT

v_gene: TRBV4-1
d_gene: .
abundance: .
j_gene: TRBJ2-7
len: 17
CDR3aa: CASSIGLTVGISYEQYF
CDR3nt: TGCGCCAGCAGCATTGGGTTGACAGTTGGTATTTCCTACGAGCAGTACTTC

v_gene: TRBV5-1
d_gene: .
abundance: few
j_gene: TRBJ2-5
len: 12
CDR3aa: CASSPEQETQYF
CDR3nt: TGCGCCAGCAGCCCGGAGCAAGAGACCCAGTACTTC